This T cell receptor beta chain was profiled in a study of blood T cell repertoires in COVID-19. Study-level background: In each case, the material was cDNA or gDNA derived from T cells, B-cell-depleted T cells, or PBMCs.

The V gene's germline CDR1 is MNHEY and CDR2 SMNVEV (reference sequence). CDR3 length: 15 residues. V was shortened by 6 bases and J by 2 bases, with 15 bases between the two germline ends. Recovery meant two consecutive negative NP/OP PCR tests, professional clearance, or resolved symptoms. Sequencing used immunoSEQ multiplex PCR; TCRdb keeps in-frame clones, though not all of them. The table lists fewer than 400,000 clones, roughly 90% of them singletons. The chain couples TRBV27 to TRBJ2-3; D possibly corresponds to TRBD2 (5 bases). This sequence was found in a man between 60 and 75 years old who had recovered from COVID-19. The specimen sequenced was PBMCs or T cells enriched from blood (not recorded which). CDR3 nucleotide sequence: TGTGCCAGCAGGTCGGGAATTAGGACCACAGATACGCAGTATTTT. Translated: CASRSGIRTTDTQYF.